This record looks at one T cell receptor beta chain sequence and its context. This entry comes from a study of blood T cell repertoires in COVID-19. The CDR3 runs 15 residues. Between the trimmed V and J ends, which lost 4 bases and 1 base, there was a span of 13 bases. CDR1 is LNHDA and CDR2 is SQIVND in the germline V gene (reference sequence). TCRdb's table, derived via immunoSEQ multiplex PCR, lists solely in-frame clones and lacks some. The sample yields roughly 80,000 clones, roughly 87% seen once. The receptor comes from a man older than 75 with acute or convalescent COVID-19. The sample taken for sequencing was peripheral blood. This chain connects TRBV19 to TRBJ1-2, with a possible D match to TRBD1 (6 bases). DNA for the CDR3: TGTGCCAGTAGTACGGACAGTTCAGATAACTATGGCTACACCTTC. It translates to CASSTDSSDNYGYTF.